The T cell receptor beta chain described here comes from a study of shared clonotypes between healthy human individuals. Findings of the study overall: What rarefaction showed was incomplete sorted-subset sequencing despite large depth. Sharing of clonotypes among donors was expected to vary with sequencing depth.

CDR3 length: 14 amino acids. Germline V gives CDR1 LGHNA, CDR2 YNFKEQ. V lost 1 base to trimming and J lost 3 bases, with 10 bases between them. Subsets obtained from CD4+ cells comprised CD45RA+ naive and CD45RA-negative memory cells. Points on this clone: Its specificity is unknown.

Sequencing used immunoSEQ multiplex PCR; TCRdb keeps in-frame clones, though not all of them. Of 500,000 or so clones listed, roughly 95% are singletons. This chain connects TRBV4-2 to TRBJ2-7; D possibly corresponds to TRBD1 (6 bases). Source material: naive CD4+ T cells sorted from blood. Described subset: CD45RA+ positively selected. This TCR was sampled from a woman in her 30s in good health. The CDR3 loop reads CASSQGEQGYEQYF. CDR3 coding DNA: TGTGCCAGCAGCCAAGGCGAACAGGGCTACGAGCAGTACTTC.